This TCR beta chain was profiled in a study of T cell repertoires in cytomegalovirus infection. Looking at the study overall: The study used recently identified HLA-C-restricted and well-studied HLA-B-restricted CMV epitopes.

This clonotype occurred a few times. The antigen is not known. This CDR3 contains 12 residues. Germline CDR1 is SNHLY and CDR2 is FYNNEI. The V gene lost 0 bases and the J gene lost 7 bases, with 4 bases spanning the gap. Findings and caveats of the study: CMV-specific HLA-C-restricted TCR beta clonotypes dominated the ex vivo response. Adding up the frequency of public TCR beta families identified people who carried CMV plus the relevant HLA.

TCRdb reprocessed the reads with MiXCR, giving one entry per CDR3 protein. The data hold around 300,000 distinct CDR3 sequences, with just under 25% observed a single time. This specimen consisted of cultured PBMCs, obtained from culture after CMV antigen stimulation. This sequence was found in a human donor in good health (CMV status not recorded). Some clones in this sample may be carry-over from other donors' samples. The chain recombines TRBV2 with TRBJ1-5, with D hard to call. The CDR3 DNA reads TGTGCCAGCAGTGAAGCTTGGCAGCCCCAGCATTTT. Its translation is CASSEAWQPQHF.